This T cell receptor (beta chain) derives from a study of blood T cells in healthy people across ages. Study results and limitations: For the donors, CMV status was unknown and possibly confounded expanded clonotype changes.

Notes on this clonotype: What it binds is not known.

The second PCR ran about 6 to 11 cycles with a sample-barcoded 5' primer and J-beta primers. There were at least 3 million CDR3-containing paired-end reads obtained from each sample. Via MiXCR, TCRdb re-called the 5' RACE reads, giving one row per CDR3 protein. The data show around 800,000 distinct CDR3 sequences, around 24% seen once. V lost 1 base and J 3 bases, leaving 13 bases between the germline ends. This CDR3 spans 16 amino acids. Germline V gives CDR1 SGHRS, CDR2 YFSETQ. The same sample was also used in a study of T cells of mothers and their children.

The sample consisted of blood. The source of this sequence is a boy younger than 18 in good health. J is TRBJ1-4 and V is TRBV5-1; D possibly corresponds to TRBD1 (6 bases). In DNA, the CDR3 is TGCGCCAGCAGCTTGCTGGGGGGCGGGGCTAATGAAAAACTGTTTTTT. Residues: CASSLLGGGANEKLFF.